This T cell receptor beta chain appears in the sequencing data of a study of blood T cell repertoires in COVID-19. Overall study: From the United States, Italy and Spain came samples of acute and convalescent COVID-19. PBMCs, B-cell-depleted T cells, or T cells were the source of the cDNA or gDNA that made up the material.

Per the original methods: Amplified reference gene primers provided the basis for estimating nucleated cell counts. Sequencing used immunoSEQ multiplex PCR; TCRdb keeps in-frame clones, though not all of them. V and J calls and clone size follow that table, whereas D and trimming were derived from the DNA. The sample has 170,000 or so clones, around 87% seen once. This TCR was recovered from a woman younger than 30 who had recovered from COVID-19. The source material was peripheral blood.

The CDR3 is CASSPLPWGVAETDTQYF. As DNA, the CDR3 is TGTGCCAGCTCACCCCTACCCTGGGGGGTAGCGGAGACAGATACGCAGTATTTT. V is TRBV18 and J is TRBJ2-3, with D possibly matching TRBD2 (6 bases). CDR3 length: 18 residues. The V gene lost 3 bases and the J gene lost 3 bases, with 22 bases spanning the gap. Germline CDR1 KGHSH, CDR2 LQKENI.